This T cell receptor beta chain is from a study of blood T cells in healthy people across ages. Findings and limits, study-wide: PBMCs went unsorted, and a conclusive naive versus antigen-experienced comparison was therefore prevented. Age brought a roughly linear fall in TCR beta diversity measured per million T cells.

Healthy Caucasian individuals from Russia aged roughly 6 to 90 were enrolled as donors. There are 14 residues in the CDR3. V gave up 7 bases and J gave up 4 bases; unmatched junction bases: 5. Germline-derived CDR1 and CDR2 are MNHEY and SVGAGI. Remarks on this clonotype: No antigen is known for it.

A sample-barcoded 5' primer and a J-beta primer mix were used in a second PCR of about 7 to 12 cycles. Using its own MiXCR run on the 5' RACE reads, TCRdb lists one record per CDR3 protein. The table has 1.2 million to 1.5 million distinct CDR3 sequences, roughly 60% seen once. This TCR derives from a man aged 18 to 30 in good health. The chain couples TRBV6-5 to TRBJ1-4; the match to TRBD1 covers 8 bases. Sequences were obtained from blood. In DNA form, the CDR3 reads TGTGCCAGCAACCAGGACAGGGATAATGAAAAACTGTTTTTT. Protein product: CASNQDRDNEKLFF.